This TCR beta chain was observed in a study of molecular identifiers for immune sequencing clone quantification. Construction of naive CD8 libraries employed about 19,000 to 1,100,000 sorted cells together with 10%, 30% or 50% RNA. The authors sorted naive CD8 T cells as CD8+CD4-CCR7+CD45RA+. The V end lost 2 bases, the J end lost 4 bases, and 8 bases lay between the germline ends. This CDR3 has 13 residues. Bulk libraries came from a prior protocol with listed TCR primers. TCRdb passed the PCR reads through MiXCR, listing each CDR3 protein once. The sample includes about 640,000 distinct CDR3 sequences, about 20% of them seen just once.

Material: naive CD8+ T cells from blood, with Jurkat cell RNA spiked in. As for subset: FACS-sorted CD8+CD4-CCR7+CD45RA+ naive T cells. The sequence came from a human donor in good health. Some libraries in this study had Jurkat cell RNA spiked in. The gene calls are TRBV12-3 or TRBV12-4 and TRBJ1-2; D not certain. The CDR3 region has the DNA TGTGCCAGCAGTTTATCTCCCATCTATGGCTACACCTTC. Protein product: CASSLSPIYGYTF.